A single sample gave rise to the 4 T cell receptor beta chains below, sequenced in a study of siplizumab effects on memory and regulatory T cells (dated by TCRdb to between 2018 and 2021). Libraries were prepared through the immunoSEQ multiplex PCR assay. TCRdb mirrors the immuneACCESS table, restricted to in-frame sequences. Some clones are absent from its copies; in checked studies, under half trace to an unresolved V gene, and the reason for the others is unknown. For this sample there are about 100,000 clones; 90% to 95% appear just once. The ten largest clones add up to about 0.7% of the sample. The sequenced sample consisted of Tregs sorted from blood. The receptors shown here come from a human donor in good health.

The chain combines TRBV5-1 with TRBJ2-3; D uncertain. CDR1 and CDR2 from the germline V gene are SGHRS and YFSETQ. V lost 0 bases to trimming and J lost 4 bases, with 12 bases between them. CDR3 length: 15 amino acids. Here the CDR3 DNA reads TGCGCCAGCAGCTTGGCCCTCCAGAGCGCAGATACGCAGTATTTT. The encoded protein is CASSLALQSADTQYF.

The J gene is TRBJ2-1, the V gene TRBV7-8; 14 bases are a match to TRBD2. The V gene's germline CDR1 is SGHVS and CDR2 FQNEAQ. This CDR3 spans 14 amino acids. The V gene end was trimmed by 6 bases and the J gene end by 13 bases; junction bases not matched to a gene: 8. The CDR3 bases are TGTGCCAGCAGTTTATCGGGACTAGCGGGAGTACAGTTCTTC. This encodes CASSLSGLAGVQFF.

This chain joins TRBV4-1 and TRBJ2-7; tentatively, D is TRBD1 or TRBD2 (5 bases each). Germline V gene sequence: CDR1 MGHRA, CDR2 YSYEKL. CDR3 length equals 17 residues. Trimming cost V 4 bases and J 0 bases, with 19 bases left between them. CDR3 bases: TGCGCCAGCAGCCCCAACGGAGTGAGGGGTCTCTCCTACGAGCAGTACTTC. It encodes CASSPNGVRGLSYEQYF.

This chain links TRBV7-8 with TRBJ1-1; D is unresolved. The V and J ends lost 1 base and 7 bases respectively, with 10 bases between them. There are 13 residues in the CDR3. The germline V gene encodes CDR1 SGHVS and CDR2 FQNEAQ. Written as DNA, the CDR3 is TGTGCCAGCAGCTTAGGACGGAGCCTTGAAGCTTTCTTT. Encoded protein: CASSLGRSLEAFF.